This TCR beta chain came from a study of human T cells and chemical hapten exposure. Regarding the study as a whole: DPC sensitization produced no change in TCRs with frequency above 1 in 1000.

Unfractionated whole blood was the source of the extracted total RNA. The CDR3 contains 17 residues. Trimming shortened V by 4 bases and J by 0 bases, and 21 bases separated the two germline ends. Germline V CDR1 and CDR2: DFQATT, SNEGSKA (reference sequence). As regards this clonotype: Its antigen is undetermined. A much bigger clone sits one base away, suggesting this may be a read error.

TCRdb independently ran MiXCR on the 5' RACE reads; one entry per CDR3 protein. The sample consists of about 140,000 distinct CDR3 sequences, roughly 4% of them appearing once. This chain links TRBV20-1 with TRBJ1-1; D call uncertain. This clonotype was sampled from a female donor in good health. CDR3 DNA: TGCAGTGCTATACGACGGACTGATAGTTTCATGAACACTGAAGCTTTCTTT. Its translation is CSAIRRTDSFMNTEAFF.